This T cell receptor (beta chain) was identified in a study of CD8 T cells in Susac syndrome. The study, taken as a whole, reports: Individuals included in the TCR sequencing and HLA analysis were acknowledged by the study to be relatively few in number.

RNA, at roughly 0.45 to 1 ug, was reverse transcribed with random hexamers. Amplification of the TCR beta CDR3 was carried out by immunoSEQ multiplex PCR, which spanned a total of 54 Vbeta and 13 Jbeta segments. TCRdb processed the immunoSEQ multiplex PCR reads anew with MiXCR; each CDR3 protein has one entry. The sample yields some 100,000 distinct CDR3 sequences, approximately 91% seen once. Worth noting for this clonotype: The antigen is undetermined.

V gave up 7 bases and J gave up 5 bases; unmatched junction bases: 11. Germline-derived CDR1 and CDR2 are SGHVS and FQNEAQ. The CDR3 is 15 residues long. Sequencing input: CD4+ T cells from PBMCs. This chain connects TRBV7-8 to TRBJ2-3; 8 positions agree with TRBD1. The TCR sequence derives from a human donor in good health. The CDR3 DNA is TGTGCCAGCACCTTGGACAGGGAAGGTGGAGATACGCAGTATTTT. Translating it yields CASTLDREGGDTQYF.